This paragraph reports one T cell receptor (beta chain). Sequenced by immunoSEQ multiplex PCR; TCRdb stores in-frame clones only, minus some. The table includes 450,000 or so clones, over 60% detected once. These data are taken from a study of shared clonotypes between healthy human individuals. This clonotype originated in a woman aged 40 to 55 in good health. Some clones in this sample may be carry-over from other donors' samples. Material for sequencing was PBMCs.

CDR3 sequence (DNA): TGTGCCAGCAGTTATGACAGGGCGGTCTACGAGCAGTACTTC. It is translated as CASSYDRAVYEQYF. The chain employs TRBV6-5 and TRBJ2-7; 7 nucleotides match TRBD1. The germline CDR1 and CDR2 sequences are MNHEY and SVGAGI. This CDR3 comprises 14 residues. V was pared by 3 bases and J by 3 bases, with 5 bases of the junction left unmatched.